Shown below are 15 T cell receptor beta chains from a single sample sequenced in a study of identical twins. MiXCR, run by TCRdb on the 5' RACE reads, gives a single entry per CDR3 protein. Counted here are under 800,000 distinct CDR3 sequences, less than 25% occurring once; the ten biggest clones make up 4% to 4.5%. These data also formed part of another study, on T cells expressing NK-cell markers.

The sequencing input was PBMCs. These TCRs come from a woman aged 18-29 years in good health.

The chain combines TRBV11-2 with TRBJ2-3; D may be TRBD2 (5 bases). This CDR3 is built from 15 residues. The V end lost 4 bases, the J end lost 0 bases, and 11 bases lay between the germline ends. CDR1 is SGHAT and CDR2 is FQNNGV in the germline V gene. For the CDR3, the DNA is TGTGCCAGCAGCTCAACTAGGCCCAGCACAGATACGCAGTATTTT. Translated: CASSSTRPSTDTQYF.

This clonotype has at least ten counts. The genes are TRBV12-3 or TRBV12-4 and TRBJ1-2, with D uncertain. Trimming removed 3 bases from V and 2 bases from J, with 13 bases in between. CDR3 length equals 15 residues. This CDR3 reads CASSFRSNLNYGYTF. As DNA, the CDR3 is TGTGCCAGCAGTTTTCGGTCAAACTTAAACTATGGCTACACCTTC.

This clonotype came up many times. The genes are TRBV7-9 and TRBJ2-7, with TRBD1 as a possible D gene (6 bases). The CDR3 consists of 14 residues. Germline assignment: CDR1 SEHNR and CDR2 FQNEAQ (reference sequence). Trimming pared 5 bases from V and 5 bases from J, leaving 16 bases between. CDR3 sequence (DNA): TGTGCCAGCAGCCGAACCCAGGGGACCAACGAGCAGTACTTC. This gives the protein CASSRTQGTNEQYF. Full variable domain (missing parts from reference TRBV7-9 and TRBJ2-7): DTGVSQNPRHKITKRGQNVTFRCDPISEHNRLYWYRQTLGQGPEFLTYFQNEAQLEKSRLLSDRFSAERPKGSFSTLEIQRTEQGDSAMYLCASSRTQGTNEQYFGPGTRLTVT.

This chain connects TRBV7-6 to TRBJ1-4, with 7 bases fitting TRBD1. This CDR3 contains 13 residues. J was trimmed by 8 bases and V by 5 bases; bases with no gene match: 5. Per germline, CDR1 SGHVS and CDR2 FNYEAQ. The CDR3 region has the DNA TGTGCCAGCAGCAGGGGGCATGGGGAAAAACTGTTTTTT. Its translation is CASSRGHGEKLFF.

The chain employs TRBV6-1 and TRBJ2-1, with 7 bases that match TRBD2. CDR3 size: 13 residues. V shed 6 bases and J 9 bases; nucleotides not matched to a gene: 8. Germline assignment: CDR1 MNHNS and CDR2 SASEGT. The CDR3 region is CASSGGRVGEQFF. The CDR3, as DNA: TGTGCCAGCAGCGGCGGGAGAGTGGGTGAGCAGTTCTTC.

This clonotype was seen a few times. This chain links TRBV7-2 with TRBJ2-3; D is undetermined. CDR3 length: 15 amino acids. Germline V gene sequence: CDR1 SGHTA, CDR2 FQGNSA. Trimming stripped 2 bases from V and 3 bases from J, with 12 bases between. CDR3 sequence reads: CASSLTGSTTDTQYF. The CDR3 region has the DNA TGTGCCAGCAGCTTAACGGGCTCCACGACAGATACGCAGTATTTT.

This clonotype was seen only a few times. This chain connects TRBV12-3 or TRBV12-4 to TRBJ2-1; D may be TRBD1 (6 bases). The V and J ends lost 3 bases and 6 bases respectively, with 9 bases between them. The CDR3 loop spans 13 amino acids. CDR3 residues: CASSFPTGNEQFF. In DNA form, the CDR3 reads TGTGCCAGCAGTTTCCCGACAGGCAATGAGCAGTTCTTC.

Many counts were recorded for this clonotype. This chain joins TRBV6-5 and TRBJ2-7, with 7 positions matching TRBD1. The CDR3 is 16 amino acids. The trim removed 4 bases at V and 5 bases at J, leaving 14 bases unmatched. Germline V gene sequence: CDR1 MNHEY, CDR2 SVGAGI. The CDR3 DNA reads TGTGCCAGCAGTTTGCACCGGGACAGAGGAACCCACGAGCAGTACTTC. It yields the protein CASSLHRDRGTHEQYF.

This clonotype was counted a few times. The CDR3 DNA reads as TGTGCCAGCAGTTTTCTCGGACAGGGGTCCTACGAGCAGTACTTC. Translated: CASSFLGQGSYEQYF. The chain has TRBV6-2 or TRBV6-3 and TRBJ2-7; 9 bases map to TRBD1. Germline assignment: CDR1 MNHEY and CDR2 SVGEGT. Unmatched junction bases numbered 5, after V lost 4 bases and J lost 1 base. The CDR3 has 15 residues.

This clonotype was seen more than once but under ten times. This chain connects TRBV29-1 to TRBJ2-1, with 7 nucleotides matching TRBD1. Germline assignment: CDR1 SQVTM and CDR2 ANQGSEA. The CDR3 is 15 amino acids. V lost 6 bases to trimming and J lost 4 bases; unmatched junction nucleotides: 12. The CDR3: CSVRPLGGSYNEQFF. CDR3 DNA sequence: TGCAGCGTCCGCCCTCTAGGGGGCTCGTACAATGAGCAGTTCTTC.

This clonotype occurred a few times. This chain uses TRBV5-1 with TRBJ1-1; no firm D call. Trimming pared 4 bases from V and 6 bases from J, leaving 16 bases between. Germline V CDR1 and CDR2: SGHRS, YFSETQ. The CDR3 totals 14 residues. CDR3 residues: CASSLGSLGAEAFF. As DNA, the CDR3 is TGCGCCAGCAGCCTCGGGTCGCTCGGGGCTGAAGCTTTCTTT.

This clonotype was observed a handful of times. The rearrangement joins TRBV7-9 to TRBJ2-3, with TRBD1 as a possible D gene (6 bases). Germline V gives CDR1 SEHNR, CDR2 FQNEAQ (reference sequence). There are 13 residues in the CDR3. Between the trimmed V and J ends, which lost 5 bases and 6 bases, there was a span of 12 bases. The CDR3 protein is CASSPRTADTQYF. CDR3 DNA: TGTGCCAGCAGCCCCCGGACAGCCGATACGCAGTATTTT.

V and J are TRBV20-1 and TRBJ2-5; D gene unclear. There are 14 residues in the CDR3. Looked up from germline, CDR1 is DFQATT and CDR2 is SNEGSKA (reference sequence). Trimming cost V 5 bases and J 1 base, with 14 bases left between them. This CDR3 reads CSAPASARQETQYF. The CDR3 DNA is TGCAGTGCTCCTGCCTCAGCGCGCCAAGAGACCCAGTACTTC.

The J gene is TRBJ2-1, the V gene TRBV5-4; 7 bases line up with TRBD1. J gave up 3 bases and V 6 bases, and 9 bases lay outside the gene matches. Germline CDR1 reads SGHNT; CDR2 reads YYREEE (reference sequence). There are 15 residues in the CDR3. For the CDR3, the DNA is TGTGCCAGCACTTGGGGGCAGGGGGACTACAATGAGCAGTTCTTC. Translated: CASTWGQGDYNEQFF. The full variable domain, rest sourced from reference TRBV5-4 and TRBJ2-1, is ETGVTQSPTHLIKTRGQQVTLRCSSQSGHNTVSWYQQALGQGPQFIFQYYREEENGRGNFPPRFSGLQFPNYSSELNVNALELDDSALYLCASTWGQGDYNEQFFGPGTRLTVL.

The V call is TRBV20-1, the J call TRBJ2-6; D not certain. V was trimmed by 0 bases and J by 12 bases, leaving 24 bases between them. This CDR3 has 17 amino acids. The germline V gene has CDR1 DFQATT and CDR2 SNEGSKA (reference sequence). The CDR3 here is CSARESILPQTESVLTF. CDR3 nucleotide sequence: TGCAGTGCTAGAGAGTCCATCCTCCCCCAGACTGAGAGCGTCCTGACTTTC.